This is a list of T cell receptor beta chains from one sample in a study of shared clonotypes between healthy human individuals. TCRdb's table, derived via immunoSEQ multiplex PCR, lists solely in-frame clones and lacks some. The sample shows roughly 2,000,000 clones, about 95% of them seen only once. The sequenced sample consisted of naive CD8+ T cells sorted from blood. The source is a man between 18 and 29 years old in good health. Both conserved end residues are trimmed from each CDR3. The order of the fields is D gene, V gene, J gene, CDR3 protein. D genes are given only for firm matches.

d_gene: NA
v_gene: TRBV7-9
j_gene: TRBJ2-5
CDR3aa: ASSPPRSKQETQY

d_gene: NA
v_gene: TRBV4-2
j_gene: TRBJ1-2
CDR3aa: ASSQEGRELYGYT

d_gene: TRBD2
v_gene: TRBV2
j_gene: TRBJ2-1
CDR3aa: ASDLGSGTVNEQF

d_gene: TRBD1
v_gene: TRBV6-1
j_gene: TRBJ2-7
CDR3aa: ASSGDRAPYEQY

d_gene: NA
v_gene: TRBV30
j_gene: TRBJ2-2
CDR3aa: AWITASNTGELF

d_gene: NA
v_gene: TRBV6-5
j_gene: TRBJ2-1
CDR3aa: ASSYSAGHEQF

d_gene: TRBD1
v_gene: TRBV5-1
j_gene: TRBJ1-6
CDR3aa: ASSLVGGGSSYNSPLH

d_gene: NA
v_gene: TRBV19
j_gene: TRBJ2-2
CDR3aa: ASSIYSANTGELF

d_gene: NA
v_gene: TRBV15
j_gene: TRBJ2-2
CDR3aa: ATSSEGNTGELF

d_gene: TRBD2
v_gene: TRBV4-1
j_gene: TRBJ2-7
CDR3aa: ASSPTYSGSGNEQY

d_gene: NA
v_gene: TRBV27
j_gene: TRBJ2-6
CDR3aa: ASTISPGANVLT

d_gene: TRBD1
v_gene: TRBV5-4
j_gene: TRBJ1-1
CDR3aa: ASSSRDRVNTEAF